Reported below is one T cell receptor beta chain. The repertoire was sequenced with immunoSEQ multiplex PCR; TCRdb's copy has only in-frame clones and lacks some. The data show around 120,000 clones, with around four fifths seen just once and approximately 2.1% held by the top ten. V gave up 4 bases and J gave up 1 base; unmatched junction bases: 11. This CDR3 spans 17 amino acids. Germline CDR1 LGHDT, CDR2 YNNKEL (reference sequence). These data come from a study of blood T cell repertoires in COVID-19. This receptor was obtained from a young man with acute or convalescent COVID-19. This chain links TRBV3-1 (or the pseudogene TRBV3-2) with TRBJ1-1; 8 bases map to TRBD1. Sequencing was done on a sample of peripheral blood. CDR3 bases: TGTGCCAGCAGCCTAGACAGGGGCGGTTGGGCGAACACTGAAGCTTTCTTT. It is translated as CASSLDRGGWANTEAFF.